This TCR beta chain was recovered during a study of a mutant IDH1 vaccine in newly diagnosed glioma. Study as a whole: Averaging about 37 years of age, treated patients were approximately 62% male and approximately 40% female. Study observations and caveats: Vaccination induced immune responses in approximately 93% of patients.

The V end lost 0 bases, the J end lost 2 bases, and 8 bases lay between the germline ends. The CDR3 has 14 amino acids. The germline gives CDR1 SGDLS, CDR2 YYNGEE. Stated time point: baseline, week 1 (first vaccination visit). Treatment specified: pre-vaccination baseline after standard-of-care therapy. Notes on this clone: No antigen is known for it.

Libraries were prepared by immunoSEQ multiplex PCR; TCRdb keeps only in-frame clonotypes and omits some of them. The sample has tens of thousands of clones; 60% to 85% are singletons. The input for sequencing was PBMCs, taken from a glioma patient treated with radiotherapy, temozolomide or both. This receptor was obtained from a woman in her thirties or forties with glioma. The rearrangement uses TRBV9 and TRBJ1-2; D is uncertain. CDR3 sequence (DNA): TGTGCCAGCAGCGTAGGTCCGGAGAACTATGGCTACACCTTC. It yields the protein CASSVGPENYGYTF.